This TCR beta chain was captured by sequencing in a study of cytotoxic CD8 clonotypes in ibrutinib-treated CLL (dated by TCRdb to 2020 to 2023). About the full investigation: The cohort included around 15 treatment-naive and roughly ten relapsed/refractory patients; about 18 were IGHV unmutated. Partial responses were observed in some 24 patients and complete responses in 2; after a median follow-up of around 68 months, remission was maintained in some 14 patients and progression was observed in about twelve. Samples at response were collected after a median of about twelve months of treatment, with a range of 6 to 36 months. Samples averaged roughly 280,000 productive templates and roughly 86,000 productive rearrangements. Of the roughly 86 people in the trial, about 27 had longitudinal samples available. Cryopreserved peripheral blood mononuclear cells were obtained prior to treatment, at the time of response, and at either disease progression or sustained remission. Every remission and progressive disease sample was obtained while ibrutinib was still being received by the patients. Points the paper makes about the study in general: Public clonotypes were rare and either contracted or stayed stable during treatment, and the rise in clonality at ibrutinib response reflected the expansion of private clonotypes. At ibrutinib response clonality went up, during sustained remission it held steady, and at progression it dropped back toward baseline. Sampling times were not matched between sustained-remission and progressing patients, and lymph node repertoires were not studied. Baseline clonality exceeded that of age-matched healthy donors and correlated strongly with circulating CD8+ T-cell counts.

At the junction V is shortened by 5 bases and J by 0 bases, with 14 bases in between. The CDR1 and CDR2 encoded by the germline V gene (reference sequence) are SEHNR and FQNEAQ. From cysteine to phenylalanine, the CDR3 is 16 amino acids long. The read is trimmed to its CDR3 DNA, 48 bases read in frame from base 1. The sample's time point label is to be understood as: 20 to 30 months on ibrutinib. For TCR beta library preparation, roughly 2 micrograms of genomic DNA were extracted from the cryopreserved PBMCs. Longitudinal blood samples from CLL patients on ibrutinib monotherapy underwent high-throughput TCR beta sequencing. The patients took part in an open-label, single-center phase 2 trial of ibrutinib monotherapy. Concerning this clone: Which antigen it targets is not known. The sample holds no much larger clone one base away, and base qualities are not on file.

The goal of deep resolution MiSeq sequencing was a depth between 1 in 1 million and 1 in 200,000 T cells, and coverage averaged 10x per clonotype. TCR beta libraries were generated with the immunoSEQ hsTCRB Kit. Processing in the source paper ran as follows. ImmunoSEQ Data Assistant and ImmunoSEQ Analyzer were used for data analysis, and V, D and J genes were assigned according to IMGT definitions. Clonality, which ranges from 0 to 1, was calculated as one minus the normalized Shannon entropy of productive rearrangement frequencies. Public clonotype analysis was restricted to overrepresented clonotypes comprising at least 0.05% of each patient's repertoire. More than ten age-matched healthy donor repertoires from immuneACCESS were used as controls for clonality. This is the immuneACCESS table as TCRdb keeps it, with only in-frame sequences that have V and J called. A part of the clones is gone; compared with another copy, unresolved V genes explain less than half, and the rest is unexplained. That table supplies the V and J calls and clone size; D and trimming were determined from the DNA. Recorded for this sample are 52,000 or so clones; 75% to 90% of them occurred a single time. The ten largest clonotypes hold around 21% of the sample.

The receptor chain draws on TRBV7-9 and TRBJ1-3; the D gene is not confidently resolved. The clonotype comes from a human donor with chronic lymphocytic leukemia. The material was PBMCs, obtained after 24 months of ibrutinib treatment. The CDR3 is CASSQAGRTSGNTIYF. Read as DNA, the sequence is TGTGCCAGCAGCCAGGCAGGCAGGACCTCTGGAAACACCATATATTTT.